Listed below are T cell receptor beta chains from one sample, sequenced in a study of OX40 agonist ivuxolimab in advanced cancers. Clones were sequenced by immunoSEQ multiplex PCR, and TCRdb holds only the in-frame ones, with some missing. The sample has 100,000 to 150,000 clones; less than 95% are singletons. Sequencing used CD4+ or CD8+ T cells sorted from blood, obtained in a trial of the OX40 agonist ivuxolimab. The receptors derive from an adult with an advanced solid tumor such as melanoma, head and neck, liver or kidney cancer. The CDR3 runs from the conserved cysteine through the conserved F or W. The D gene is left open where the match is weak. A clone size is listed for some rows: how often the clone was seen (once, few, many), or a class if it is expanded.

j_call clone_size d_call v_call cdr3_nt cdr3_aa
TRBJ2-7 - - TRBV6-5 TGTGCCAGCAGCCCCGGGTCGTCAAGCTCCTACGAGCAGTACTTC CASSPGSSSSYEQYF
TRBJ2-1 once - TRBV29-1 TGCAGCGCTATACAGGACAATGAGCAGTTCTTC CSAIQDNEQFF
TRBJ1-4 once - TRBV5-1 TGCGCCAGCAGCTTGGCCGGGATAAGGGGTGAAAAACTGTTTTTT CASSLAGIRGEKLFF
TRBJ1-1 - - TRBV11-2 TGTGCCAGCAGCTTAGTAAGGCAGAACAAAGCTTTCTTT CASSLVRQNKAFF
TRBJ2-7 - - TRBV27 TGTGCCAGGCCCAGCGAGTCCAGCGAGCAGTACTTC CARPSESSEQYF
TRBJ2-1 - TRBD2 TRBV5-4 TGTGCCAGCAGCAGGACTAGCAACTCCTACAATGAGCAGTTCTTC CASSRTSNSYNEQFF
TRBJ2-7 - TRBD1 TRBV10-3 TGTGCCAATTCGGGACAGGACTACGAGCAGTACTTC CANSGQDYEQYF
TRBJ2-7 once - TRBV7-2 TGTGCCAGCAGCTTAGACGCCGGGACCGGAGAGCAGTACTTC CASSLDAGTGEQYF
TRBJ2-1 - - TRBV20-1 TGCAGTGCTAGCTTGGATGAGCAGTTCTTC CSASLDEQFF
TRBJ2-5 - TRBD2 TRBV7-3 TGTGCCAGCAGCTACTCTAGCGGAGAGACCCAGTACTTC CASSYSSGETQYF
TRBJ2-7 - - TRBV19 TGTGCCAGTAGTTTCGGGACAATCTACGAGCGGTACTTC CASSFGTIYERYF
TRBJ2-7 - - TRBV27 TGTGCCAGCAGTTTCCCCCCGAGTGACCCGAGGGCCAAGTACGAGCAGTACTTC CASSFPPSDPRAKYEQYF
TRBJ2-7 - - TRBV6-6 TGTGCCAGCAGTTACTCAGGGGGTCCCTACGAGCAGTACTTC CASSYSGGPYEQYF
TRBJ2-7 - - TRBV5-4 TGTGCCAGCAGCCTCCCCTCTCAGGAGGAGCAGTACTTC CASSLPSQEEQYF
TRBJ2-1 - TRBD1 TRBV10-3 TGTGCCATCAGTGAGTTGTACCAGGGGGCACACAATGAGCAGTTCTTC CAISELYQGAHNEQFF
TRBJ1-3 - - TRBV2 TGTGCCAGCAGTGATTTGGCGCTAATCGGAAACACCATATATTTT CASSDLALIGNTIYF
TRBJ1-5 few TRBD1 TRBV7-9 TGTGCCAGCAGCCCACAGGGGCAGCCCCAGCATTTT CASSPQGQPQHF
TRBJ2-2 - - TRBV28 TGTGCCACTAGGTTCACCGGGGAGCTGTTTTTT CATRFTGELFF
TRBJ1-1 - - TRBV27 TGTGCCAGCAGTTTATCTACGGGGGGTGTTGAAGCTTTCTTT CASSLSTGGVEAFF
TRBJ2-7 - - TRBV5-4 TGTGCCAGCAGCTGGGGTGAGACAGGAGTCGCGCAGTACTTC CASSWGETGVAQYF
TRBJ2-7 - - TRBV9 TGTGCCAGCAGCGGTAATAAGGGTGGGGACGAGCAGTACTTC CASSGNKGGDEQYF
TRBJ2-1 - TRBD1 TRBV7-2 TGTGCCAGCAGCCCCGACCCGGACAGGTTGGGGAGTGAGCAGTTCTTC CASSPDPDRLGSEQFF
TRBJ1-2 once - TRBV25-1 TGTGCCAGCAGTGAATCCGGGAGGTGGATCTATGGCTACACCTTC CASSESGRWIYGYTF
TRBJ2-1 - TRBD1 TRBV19 TGTGCCAGCGTACAGGGGATCTCCTACAATGAGCAGTTCTTC CASVQGISYNEQFF
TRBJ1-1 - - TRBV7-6 TGTGCCAGCAGCTTAGATGTGATCAACACTGAAGCTTTCTTT CASSLDVINTEAFF
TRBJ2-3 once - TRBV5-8 TGTGCCAGCAGGCTGAGCGGAGGCACAGATACGCAGTATTTT CASRLSGGTDTQYF
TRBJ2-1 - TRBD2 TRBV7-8 TGTGCCAGCAGCCTGCCGGCGGGAGGGGATGAGCAGTTCTTC CASSLPAGGDEQFF
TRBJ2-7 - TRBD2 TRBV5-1 TGCGCCAGCAGGGCTAGCGGGAGTGGGATGTCGGGGGAGCAGTACTTC CASRASGSGMSGEQYF
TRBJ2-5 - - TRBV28 TGTGCCAGCAGTCTCCCCAAGGCCCAAGAGACCCAGTACTTC CASSLPKAQETQYF
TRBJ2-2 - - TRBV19 TGTGCCAGTAGTATTGGAGGGGCGGTGGACACCGGGGAGCTGTTTTTT CASSIGGAVDTGELFF
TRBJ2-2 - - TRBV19 TGTGCCAGTAGTACAAGATACACCGGGGAGCTGTTTTTT CASSTRYTGELFF
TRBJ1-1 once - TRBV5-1 TGCGCCAGCAGCCAAGTCGGCGGGGTCACTGAAGCTTTCTTT CASSQVGGVTEAFF
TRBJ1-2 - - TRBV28 TGTGCCAGCAGTTTAGGCGGATCGCCCTATGGCTACACCTTC CASSLGGSPYGYTF
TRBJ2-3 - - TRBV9 TGTGCCAGCAGCGTAGCAGGTACCAGCACAGATACGCAGTATTTT CASSVAGTSTDTQYF
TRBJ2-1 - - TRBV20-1 TGCAGTGGTAGCGTCTACAATGAGCAGTTCTTC CSGSVYNEQFF
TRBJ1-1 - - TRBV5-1 TGCGCCAGCACTGGGGCTGCGAACACTGAAGCTTTCTTT CASTGAANTEAFF
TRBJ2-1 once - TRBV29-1 TGCAGCGTTGATAGCGGATCGGTTAATGAGCAGTTCTTC CSVDSGSVNEQFF
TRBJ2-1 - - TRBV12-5 TGTGCTAGTGGATCCCCCCCCTACAATGAGCAGTTCTTC CASGSPPYNEQFF